This T cell receptor (beta chain) was captured by sequencing in a study of vaccination effects on CD4 cells after COVID-19 (dated by TCRdb to the early 2020s). With respect to the entire study: Participants received two doses of either the BNT162b2 or the mRNA-1273 mRNA SARS-CoV-2 vaccine. SARS-CoV-2 spike-specific CD4+ TCR repertoires were compared before and after mRNA vaccination in COVID-19 convalescent patients and in infection-naive vaccine recipients. The full study included over 8 COVID-19 convalescent patients and several SARS-CoV-2-naive healthy vaccine recipients. Cultures from other donors in the study were sequenced using the Oncomine TCR Beta short-read assay on an Illumina iSeq 100.

The ViraFEST assay stimulated PBMC with viral peptide pools and then used TCR sequencing to identify antigen-specific CD4+ T cell clonotypes by expansion. After 10 days of culture, CD4+ T cells were isolated with the EasySep CD4+ T cell isolation kit. The absence of prior SARS-CoV-2 infection in healthy vaccine recipients was confirmed by negative nucleocapsid antibodies before and after vaccination. Under 2.5 million PBMC per well were cultured with roughly 10 ug/ml peptides in IMDM containing approximately 4.7% human AB serum, approximately 10 IU/ml IL-2 and gentamicin. Half of the culture medium was replaced with fresh IL-2-containing medium on days 3 and 7. Unless noted otherwise, every peptide stimulation condition was cultured in triplicate wells. Using Ficoll-Paque Plus gradient centrifugation, PBMC were separated from whole blood and then either used fresh or cryopreserved at -140C. The overlapping peptide pools covered the spike proteins of SARS-CoV-2 and of the common cold coronaviruses HCoV-NL63, HCoV-OC43 and HCoV-229E. Genomic DNA was extracted from cultured CD4+ T cells with the QIAamp micro DNA kit.

Cut back by 5 bases and 4 bases, the V and J ends lie 12 bases apart. The CDR3 numbers 14 residues from cysteine through phenylalanine. Left in the record is the CDR3 DNA by itself, 42 bases read in frame from the first base. For CDR1 and CDR2, the germline V gene lists MNHNS and SASEGT. Preparation of the library involved the immunoSEQ multiplex PCR assay. TCR beta CDR3 sequencing was performed on DNA from the cultured, isolated CD4+ T cells. The source study handled its data this way. Non-productive TCR sequences were removed and reads were trimmed to the CDR3 region, keeping CDR3s of at least 7 amino acids. The MANAFEST web app was used to identify antigen-specific clonotypes by comparing expansion in peptide wells with expansion in reference cultures. Positive clones required FDR<0.05 expansion versus reference and all other wells, odds ratio above 5, and frequency above 0.1% in two replicate wells. Clonotypes significantly expanded in SARS-CoV-2 spike wells and in at least one common cold coronavirus spike condition were defined as cross-reactive. Levenshtein distance calculated with the stringdist R package was used to assess CDR3 similarity, and unrooted trees were constructed with ape in R 3.6.1. Not all clones reach the TCRdb copy of this immuneACCESS table, which keeps in-frame sequences only. Checked studies attribute under half of the gap to unresolved V genes and leave the rest unexplained. The V and J calls and clone size come from that table; D and trimming were worked out from the DNA. In this sample the table shows about 65,000 clones, less than 85% of which occur a single time. The top ten hold about 3% of the sample.

In this sample, this clone turned up once. The target of this receptor is not known. No much larger clonotype is one base removed from it; base qualities were not supplied. On the study overall, not on this receptor specifically: Limitations of the study were the small number of convalescent patients and the absence of early post-infection timepoints. In healthy vaccine recipients, vaccine-induced clones were almost all SARS-CoV-2 mono-reactive, with only 1 of 255 being cross-reactive with common cold coronaviruses. Both infection-induced and vaccine-induced clones contracted markedly at late post-vaccination timepoints, which is consistent with waning T cell responses.

The source material was CD4+ T cells from PBMCs cultured with HCoV-NL63 spike peptides, sampled before COVID-19 vaccination. The sample's cell subset or site label is to be understood as: HCoV-NL63 spike overlapping peptide pool stimulation. The sequence came from a human donor who received a COVID-19 vaccine. The chain joins TRBV6-1 to TRBJ2-1; the D gene cannot be resolved reliably. The sequence in DNA is TGTGCCAGCAGTCTCCAGGCCCGATACAATGAGCAGTTCTTC. This sequence encodes CASSLQARYNEQFF.